These 12 T cell receptor beta chains came from one sample sequenced in a study of T cells in Graves' hyperthyroidism and ophthalmopathy. RNA transcripts were the template for amplifying TCR beta CDR3 regions. Carried out on the TCR CDR3, a first-round RT-PCR used the HTBI primer set. TCRdb reanalysed the multiplex PCR reads using MiXCR and keeps one entry per CDR3 protein. Of over 700,000 distinct CDR3 sequences listed, about two fifths are singletons. Specimen: blood. The receptors shown here come from a man between 18 and 29 years old with Graves' hyperthyroidism.

This clonotype was found a few times. The chain joins TRBV6-1 to TRBJ2-7; 11 bases match TRBD2. The V segment lost 6 bases and the J segment 10 bases; nucleotides outside the gene matches: 14. The CDR3 has 15 residues. In germline, CDR1 is MNHNS, CDR2 SASEGT. The CDR3 region is CASSAGQLAGELQYF. Written as DNA, the CDR3 is TGTGCCAGCAGCGCTGGTCAACTAGCGGGAGAACTCCAGTACTTC.

The chain couples TRBV5-1 to TRBJ2-7; no firm D call. Trimming cost V 1 base and J 4 bases, with 9 bases left between them. The V gene's germline CDR1 is SGHRS and CDR2 YFSETQ. CDR3 length: 13 amino acids. CDR3 sequence (DNA): TGCGCCAGCAGCTTGACGTGGAGATACGAGCAGTACTTC. This sequence encodes CASSLTWRYEQYF. Together with reference TRBV5-1 and TRBJ2-7, the CDR3 gives the full variable domain: KAGVTQTPRYLIKTRGQQVTLSCSPISGHRSVSWYQQTPGQGLQFLFEYFSETQRNKGNFPGRFSGRQFSNSRSEMNVSTLELGDSALYLCASSLTWRYEQYFGPGTRLTVT.

This clonotype was seen repeatedly, ten times or more. The CDR3 is CSVEVNPQETQYF. CDR3 DNA sequence: TGCAGCGTTGAAGTCAACCCCCAAGAGACCCAGTACTTC. The chain couples TRBV29-1 to TRBJ2-5, with D uncertain. Looked up from germline, CDR1 is SQVTM and CDR2 is ANQGSEA. V gave up 1 base and J gave up 1 base, with 7 bases separating them. CDR3 length: 13 amino acids.

Notes on this clonotype: Being one base from a much bigger clone, this may be a read error. The V call is TRBV2, the J call TRBJ2-7, with D uncertain. The germline V gene has CDR1 SNHLY and CDR2 FYNNEI. This CDR3 comprises 13 residues. The germline V and J ends were trimmed by 4 bases and 1 base, with 8 bases remaining between them. The CDR3 sequence: CASSGALSYEQYF. CDR3 bases: TGTGCCAGCAGTGGGGCACTATCCTACGAGCAGTACTTC.

The sample holds a few counts of this clonotype. This rearrangement joins TRBV7-2 to TRBJ2-7, with D perhaps TRBD1 or TRBD2 (5 bases each). In germline, CDR1 is SGHTA, CDR2 FQGNSA. Trimming took 5 bases from V and 6 from J, leaving 20 bases between them. The CDR3 covers 15 residues. This chain's CDR3 is CASSQEGLVLSEQYF. The CDR3 DNA is TGTGCCAGCAGCCAAGAGGGGCTAGTGCTTAGCGAGCAGTACTTC. Filled out from reference TRBV7-2 and TRBJ2-7, the complete variable domain reads GAGVSQSPSNKVTEKGKDVELRCDPISGHTALYWYRQSLGQGLEFLIYFQGNSAPDKSGLPSDRFSAERTGGSVSTLTIQRTQQEDSAVYLCASSQEGLVLSEQYFGPGTRLTVT.

The V gene is TRBV20-1, the J gene TRBJ2-7; TRBD1 might be the D (5 bases). Germline CDR1 is DFQATT and CDR2 is SNEGSKA (reference sequence). The CDR3 length is 15 residues. The V gene lost 7 bases and the J gene lost 5 bases, with 24 bases spanning the gap. The CDR3 bases are TGCAGTGTTAACCCTGGGGCGGCTGGCCCTAACGAGCAGTACTTC. This gives the protein CSVNPGAAGPNEQYF.

Worth noting for this clonotype: Relative to the germline gene, one junction end is altered; a read error may explain this. The rearrangement joins TRBV12-3 or TRBV12-4 to TRBJ2-5; 7 bases are shared with TRBD1. This CDR3 region has 16 residues. This CDR3 reads CAGSPTSDRVGETQYF. CDR3 DNA sequence: TGTGCCGGCAGTCCTACGAGTGACAGGGTCGGAGAGACCCAGTACTTC.

The V and J genes are TRBV2 and TRBJ1-2; 7 bases fit TRBD1. This CDR3 spans 16 amino acids. The J segment lost 5 bases and the V segment lost 6 bases, leaving 15 bases of the junction unmatched. The germline V gene has CDR1 SNHLY and CDR2 FYNNEI. The CDR3, as DNA: TGTGCCAGCAGCGATACAGGGGAACAGAGACTTTATGGCTACACCTTC. It encodes CASSDTGEQRLYGYTF.

The sample holds many counts of this clonotype. The chain couples TRBV12-3 or TRBV12-4 to TRBJ2-7; D uncertain. V lost 5 bases and J lost 7, with 12 bases in between. This CDR3 is built from 12 residues. The CDR3 DNA reads as TGTGCCAGCAGTCGGACGGTCGAAGAGCAGTACTTC. Protein sequence: CASSRTVEEQYF.

The chain uses TRBV16 and TRBJ2-7; D uncertain. CDR3 length: 14 amino acids. Trimming cost V 6 bases and J 3 bases, with 15 bases left between them. Germline V gene sequence: CDR1 KGHSY, CDR2 FQNENV. The CDR3 DNA sequence: TGTGCCAGCAGTCGTCCCGAGATCTTCTACGAGCAGTACTTC. This encodes CASSRPEIFYEQYF. Full variable domain (rest looked up from reference TRBV16 and TRBJ2-7): GEEVAQTPKHLVRGEGQKAKLYCAPIKGHSYVFWYQQVLKNEFKFLISFQNENVFDETGMPKERFSAKCLPNSPCSLEIQATKLEDSAVYFCASSRPEIFYEQYFGPGTRLTVT.

This rearrangement joins TRBV9 to TRBJ2-7; 10 bases are shared with TRBD2. This CDR3 is built from 13 residues. Per the germline V gene, CDR1 is SGDLS and CDR2 is YYNGEE. Trimming cost V 4 bases and J 5 bases; bases outside gene matches: 3. The CDR3: CASSMSGRDEQYF. As DNA, the CDR3 is TGTGCCAGCAGCATGAGCGGGAGGGACGAGCAGTACTTC.

This clonotype was seen a handful of times. The rearrangement joins TRBV12-3 or TRBV12-4 to TRBJ2-7; D unclear. The CDR3 length is 15 residues. Trimming shortened V by 4 bases and J by 3 bases, and 16 bases separated the two germline ends. The CDR3: CASSYGLDLVYEQYF. The CDR3 DNA reads TGTGCCAGCAGTTATGGCCTAGACTTAGTCTACGAGCAGTACTTC.